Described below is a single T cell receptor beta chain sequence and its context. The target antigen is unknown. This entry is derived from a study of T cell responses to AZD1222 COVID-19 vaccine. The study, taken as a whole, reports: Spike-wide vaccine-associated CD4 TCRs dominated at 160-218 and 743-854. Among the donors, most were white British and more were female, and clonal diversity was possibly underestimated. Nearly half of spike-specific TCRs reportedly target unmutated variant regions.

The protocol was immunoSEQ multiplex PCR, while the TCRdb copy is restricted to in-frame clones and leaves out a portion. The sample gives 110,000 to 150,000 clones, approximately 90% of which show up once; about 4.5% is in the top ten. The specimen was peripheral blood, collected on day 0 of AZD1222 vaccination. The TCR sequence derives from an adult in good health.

The CDR3, as DNA: TGTGCCAGCAGCCTACCAAATGTTGGGGAAGCTTTCTTT. It is translated as CASSLPNVGEAFF. The genes are TRBV5-4 and TRBJ1-1, with D hard to call. Germline lookup yields CDR1 SGHNT and CDR2 YYREEE (reference sequence). The CDR3 loop spans 13 amino acids. Trimming pared 4 bases from V and 8 bases from J, leaving 15 bases between.